This record concerns one T cell receptor (beta chain) sequence. Its antigen is still unknown. In Susac syndrome patients, recently defined diagnostic criteria for definite or probable disease were met. TEMRA cells were FACS-enriched, with CD8+ and CD4+ T cells isolated negatively. The sample belongs to a study of CD8 T cells in Susac syndrome. Study-level findings and limits: The peak of CD8+ clonal expansion in Susac was seen in TEMRA cells and active patients. The total CD8+ repertoires yielded 15 to 20 Susac-specific public clones and the CD8+ TEMRA repertoires yielded a few.

After extraction with the RNeasy kit, about 0.5 to 1 ug of the RNA was reverse transcribed using random hexamers. TCRdb redid the calling of the immunoSEQ multiplex PCR reads with MiXCR, one entry per CDR3 protein. The sample records about 190,000 distinct CDR3 sequences, over 90% being singletons. This sequence was found in a human donor with Susac syndrome. The sample comprised CD8+ T cells from PBMCs.

The CDR3 nucleotides are TGTGCCAGCAGTTTAAAAGGGAATGGGGCGTACTTC. Protein product: CASSLKGNGAYF. This chain joins TRBV28 and TRBJ2-7, with D possibly being TRBD1 (5 bases). Trimming took off 2 bases at V and 12 bases at J, with 14 bases between the two ends. Germline V gives CDR1 MDHEN, CDR2 SYDVKM. The CDR3 contains 12 residues. Full variable domain (remainder filled in from reference TRBV28 and TRBJ2-7): DVKVTQSSRYLVKRTGEKVFLECVQDMDHENMFWYRQDPGLGLRLIYFSYDVKMKEKGDIPEGYSVSREKKERFSLILESASTNQTSMYLCASSLKGNGAYFGPGTRLTVT.